This T cell receptor (beta chain) came from a study of blood T cell repertoires in COVID-19. Turning to the study itself: T cells, B-cell-depleted T cells, or PBMCs provided the cDNA or gDNA that served as material.

The CDR3 contains 14 residues. In germline, CDR1 is SGHNT, CDR2 YENEEA. V shed 1 base, J shed 7 bases, and the junction held 4 bases outside the gene matches. Under the authors' procedure: Reference gene primer amplification gave estimated nucleated cell counts. Generated by immunoSEQ multiplex PCR, the TCRdb table keeps only in-frame clones and is missing some. The D gene and trimming were derived from the DNA, and the V and J assignments and clone size from that table. The sample yields 250,000 to 300,000 clones, over 80% seen once. Sequencing was carried out using peripheral blood. This chain uses TRBV11-3 with TRBJ2-1; 7 nucleotides align to TRBD2. The source is a man aged 60-69 years who had recovered from COVID-19. The CDR3 reads CASSLAGGRNEQFF. The CDR3 DNA reads as TGTGCCAGCAGCTTAGCGGGGGGTCGTAATGAGCAGTTCTTC.